Given below is one T cell receptor beta chain in context. In this sample, this clonotype turned up a few times. It lacks a known antigen. Base qualities are not at hand, and no much larger clone is one base apart. The CDR3 runs 13 amino acids, cysteine and phenylalanine included. Only the CDR3 region is kept as DNA, spanning 39 bases read in frame from base 1. V was cut back by 4 bases and J by 1 base, leaving a gap of 7 bases between them. According to the germline V gene, CDR1 reads SQVTM and CDR2 reads ANQGSEA. The instrument given in TCRdb is Illumina NovaSeq 6000. TCR cDNA was synthesized by 5'RACE template switching, which introduced a universal primer site and unique molecular identifiers. Priming of cDNA synthesis was performed from both the TCR alpha and TCR beta constant segments. Two PCR steps were used to amplify libraries, with sample barcodes and sequencing adapters being added in the second step. Libraries were sequenced on Illumina HiSeq 2500 (2x100 bp) or NovaSeq (2x150 bp). The authors' analysis ran thus. MIGEC was used to demultiplex reads and collapse the reads into UMI consensus sequences, and MiXCR was used for V(D)J alignment. Using edgeR on replicate PBMC samples, clonotypes were called vaccine-responding if FDR was below 0.01 and the log2 fold change was above 5 up to day 15. Each bulk clonotype was labeled CD4 or CD8 based on which sequenced repertoire, CD4 or CD8, contained the clonotype at higher abundance. TCRdb reworked the public reads: Q25 trimming with fastp, MiXCR clone assembly, productive beta chains retained. Identical CDR3 proteins give one entry, which carries the most common genes and DNA. These V and J calls are TCRdb output, not the study's own analysis. The sample profile shows 300,000 to 400,000 distinct CDR3 sequences; about an eighth of them were found once. The ten most abundant clones make up 2.5% to 4% of the sample.

The treatment or condition label on this specimen signifies: live attenuated yellow fever vaccine strain. PBMCs were isolated from peripheral blood using a standard Ficoll-Paque protocol. Dynabeads CD4 and CD8 positive selection kits were used to isolate CD4 and CD8 T-cell fractions. RNA was extracted with TriZol from bulk PBMCs, CD4 and CD8 fractions, and dextramer-positive and dextramer-negative fractions. The sample belongs to a study of T cells after yellow fever vaccination (dated by TCRdb to between 2017 and 2020). A note on the overall study: Libraries from fractions with low cell numbers were prepared with the SMART-Seq v4 Ultra Low Input RNA kit. To track T-cell clones before and after primary and booster YFV17D yellow fever vaccination, bulk TCR alpha and beta repertoires were sequenced longitudinally. Two healthy male donors, one aged 18 to 30 and one aged 30 to 39 years, were included in the cohort. Blood samples were taken at several timepoints before and after primary and secondary immunization, and bulk PBMC replicates and cell subsets were isolated.

Overall results and qualifications from the work: After the booster, most of the clones that had expanded following primary vaccination were detected again (roughly 96% of CD4 and 88% of CD8), which suggests that memory was broadly maintained. A small fraction of clonotypes showed up in both the CD4 and CD8 compartments, probably as a result of convergent recombination. Compared with the primary T-cell response, the secondary T-cell response was faster but weaker, reaching its peak on day 5 rather than on day 15. Computational filtering was required because FACS-sorted repertoires could contain abundant contaminating clonotypes from the bulk population. Because only a couple of donors were included in the study, the extent to which the findings can be generalized is limited.

The TCR was taken from a man aged 18-30 years who received the YFV17D yellow fever vaccine. The sample here was CD4+ T cells sorted from PBMCs, taken 15 days after the yellow fever booster vaccination. Recombination linked TRBV29-1 to TRBJ2-2, with an unclear D gene assignment. The CDR3 corresponds to CSVGGRNTGELFF. The DNA reads TGCAGCGTTGGGGGTAGGAACACCGGGGAGCTGTTTTTT.